The clone carrying this T cell receptor (beta chain) appeared a few times. As yet, its antigen is unknown. The data were taken from a study of shared clonotypes between healthy human individuals. Study-wide results and caveats: Sample collection involved blood only; tissue repertoires are likely different.

Sequencing was performed with immunoSEQ multiplex PCR; in TCRdb, only in-frame clones are kept and a portion is missing. The table has around 88,000 clones, 67% seen once; the top ten hold roughly 43%. The clonotype originates from a man aged 25-45 years in good health. Sequenced: memory CD8+ T cells sorted from blood. Described subset: CD45RO+ cells pooled with CCR7-negative TemRA cells.

CDR3 nucleotide sequence: TGTGCCAGCAGTGTTAGAGGCAGGGAAGAAAAACTGTTTTTT. Its protein product is CASSVRGREEKLFF. The chain recombines TRBV25-1 with TRBJ1-4; maybe TRBD1 (5 bases). CDR1 and CDR2 from the germline V gene are MGHDK and SYGVNS. V was pared by 4 bases and J by 8 bases, with 14 bases between. This CDR3 contains 14 residues.